Listed below are T cell receptor beta chains from one sample, sequenced in a study of technical replicates of blood from four donors. TCRdb's table, derived via immunoSEQ multiplex PCR, lists solely in-frame clones and lacks some. In the table there are about 18,000 clones, over 75% of which are singletons. The sample comprised PBMCs. The origin of the receptors is a human donor in good health. Some clones in this sample may be carry-over from other donors' samples. CDR3s include the opening cysteine and the closing phenylalanine or tryptophan. Fields, in order: CDR3 protein, CDR3 DNA, J gene, V gene, clone size, D gene. A D gene is named only where the DNA matches it firmly. Size is omitted from some rows. Given values are once, few, many or a class for expanded clones.

cdr3_aa: CASRTGDEQFF
cdr3_nt: TGTGCCAGCCGGACAGGGGATGAGCAGTTCTTC
j_call: TRBJ2-1
v_call: TRBV10-3
clone_size: .
d_call: TRBD1

cdr3_aa: CSVEREASYEQYF
cdr3_nt: TGCAGCGTCGAGCGGGAGGCGTCCTACGAGCAGTACTTC
j_call: TRBJ2-7
v_call: TRBV29-1
clone_size: .
d_call: TRBD2

cdr3_aa: CASSLEPKANGNTIYF
cdr3_nt: TGTGCCAGCAGCTTAGAGCCGAAAGCCAACGGAAACACCATATATTTT
j_call: TRBJ1-3
v_call: TRBV11-2
clone_size: .
d_call: .

cdr3_aa: CAWTKTVYNEQFF
cdr3_nt: TGTGCCTGGACCAAGACAGTTTACAATGAGCAGTTCTTC
j_call: TRBJ2-1
v_call: TRBV30
clone_size: .
d_call: .

cdr3_aa: CASTDISGTGNTGELFF
cdr3_nt: TGTGCCAGTACTGATATCTCCGGGACAGGGAACACCGGGGAGCTGTTTTTT
j_call: TRBJ2-2
v_call: TRBV19
clone_size: .
d_call: TRBD1

cdr3_aa: CASSLARDSNQPQHF
cdr3_nt: TGTGCCAGCAGTTTGGCCAGGGATAGCAATCAGCCCCAGCATTTT
j_call: TRBJ1-5
v_call: TRBV27
clone_size: .
d_call: .

cdr3_aa: CASSLNFLAGGYNEQFF
cdr3_nt: TGTGCCAGCAGTTTAAACTTTCTAGCGGGAGGCTACAATGAGCAGTTCTTC
j_call: TRBJ2-1
v_call: TRBV27
clone_size: .
d_call: TRBD2

cdr3_aa: CASSWGEEKLFF
cdr3_nt: TGTGCCAGCAGCTGGGGAGAGGAAAAACTGTTTTTT
j_call: TRBJ1-4
v_call: TRBV5-6
clone_size: .
d_call: .

cdr3_aa: CASTPSGRGGTQYF
cdr3_nt: TGTGCCAGCACCCCTAGCGGGAGAGGAGGTACGCAGTATTTT
j_call: TRBJ2-3
v_call: TRBV2
clone_size: .
d_call: TRBD2

cdr3_aa: CASSPPSGQKGGYTF
cdr3_nt: TGTGCCAGCTCACCACCGAGCGGACAGAAGGGTGGCTACACCTTC
j_call: TRBJ1-2
v_call: TRBV18
clone_size: .
d_call: .

cdr3_aa: CASSRDQPQHF
cdr3_nt: TGTGCCAGCAGCCGCGATCAGCCCCAGCATTTT
j_call: TRBJ1-5
v_call: TRBV28
clone_size: .
d_call: .

cdr3_aa: CASSDLGALGTRRSSYNSPLHF
cdr3_nt: TGCGCCAGCAGTGATTTGGGGGCCCTCGGTACCCGAAGGAGCTCCTATAATTCACCCCTCCACTTT
j_call: TRBJ1-6
v_call: TRBV10-1
clone_size: .
d_call: .

cdr3_aa: CASSPSTGTIYGYTF
cdr3_nt: TGCGCCAGCAGCCCCTCCACGGGGACAATCTATGGCTACACCTTC
j_call: TRBJ1-2
v_call: TRBV5-1
clone_size: .
d_call: .

cdr3_aa: CASSAVYGGEAFF
cdr3_nt: TGTGCCAGCAGCGCCGTGTACGGGGGTGAAGCTTTCTTT
j_call: TRBJ1-1
v_call: TRBV9
clone_size: few
d_call: .

cdr3_aa: CASRAPGGRNEQFF
cdr3_nt: TGTGCCAGCAGAGCCCCGGGAGGTCGGAATGAGCAGTTCTTC
j_call: TRBJ2-1
v_call: TRBV5-6
clone_size: .
d_call: TRBD2

cdr3_aa: CASSLQRWSNQPQHF
cdr3_nt: TGCGCCAGCAGCCTCCAGCGGTGGAGCAATCAGCCCCAGCATTTT
j_call: TRBJ1-5
v_call: TRBV4-1
clone_size: once
d_call: .

cdr3_aa: CASGWDRVYEQYF
cdr3_nt: TGTGCCAGCGGATGGGACAGGGTGTACGAGCAGTACTTC
j_call: TRBJ2-7
v_call: TRBV28
clone_size: .
d_call: TRBD1

cdr3_aa: CASSSDSTQETQYF
cdr3_nt: TGCGCCAGCAGTTCCGACAGCACCCAAGAGACCCAGTACTTC
j_call: TRBJ2-5
v_call: TRBV5-1
clone_size: .
d_call: .

cdr3_aa: CASTPDRGRGPDTGELFF
cdr3_nt: TGTGCCAGCACCCCGGACAGGGGGAGGGGCCCGGACACCGGGGAGCTGTTTTTT
j_call: TRBJ2-2
v_call: TRBV9
clone_size: .
d_call: TRBD1

cdr3_aa: CASSFASSGDEQYF
cdr3_nt: TGTGCCAGCAGCTTTGCTTCTAGCGGGGACGAGCAGTACTTC
j_call: TRBJ2-7
v_call: TRBV13
clone_size: .
d_call: TRBD2

cdr3_aa: CASSPLRGGETQYF
cdr3_nt: TGTGCCAGCAGCCCCTTGAGGGGGGGGGAGACCCAGTACTTC
j_call: TRBJ2-5
v_call: TRBV7-2
clone_size: .
d_call: .

cdr3_aa: CASSQRGTSIQGYTF
cdr3_nt: TGTGCCAGCAGCCAAAGGGGTACGAGCATCCAAGGCTACACCTTC
j_call: TRBJ1-2
v_call: TRBV14
clone_size: .
d_call: .

cdr3_aa: CASSPGFGSGDIPQLAKNIQYF
cdr3_nt: TGTGCCAGCAGCCCTGGCTTTGGTAGCGGGGACATCCCACAGCTAGCCAAAAACATTCAGTACTTC
j_call: TRBJ2-4
v_call: TRBV7-8
clone_size: .
d_call: TRBD2

cdr3_aa: CASSRSFWAYGNTEAFF
cdr3_nt: TGTGCCAGCAGTAGGTCTTTCTGGGCATACGGCAACACTGAAGCTTTCTTT
j_call: TRBJ1-1
v_call: TRBV28
clone_size: .
d_call: .

cdr3_aa: CASSSQGAWRDTQYF
cdr3_nt: TGCGCCAGCAGCTCTCAGGGGGCTTGGAGAGATACGCAGTATTTT
j_call: TRBJ2-3
v_call: TRBV5-1
clone_size: once
d_call: TRBD1

cdr3_aa: CASSGTNSPLHF
cdr3_nt: TGTGCCAGCAGTGGTACAAATTCACCCCTCCACTTT
j_call: TRBJ1-6
v_call: TRBV2
clone_size: once
d_call: .

cdr3_aa: CASSSTGTNTEAFF
cdr3_nt: TGTGCCAGCAGCTCGACAGGGACCAACACTGAAGCTTTCTTT
j_call: TRBJ1-1
v_call: TRBV7-3
clone_size: .
d_call: TRBD1

cdr3_aa: CASSDGQPQEQYF
cdr3_nt: TGTGCCAGCAGCGATGGACAGCCTCAAGAGCAGTACTTC
j_call: TRBJ2-5
v_call: TRBV7-9
clone_size: .
d_call: .

cdr3_aa: CASSQGIGAGTDTQYF
cdr3_nt: TGTGCCAGCAGCCAAGGGATCGGAGCGGGCACAGATACGCAGTATTTT
j_call: TRBJ2-3
v_call: TRBV4-2
clone_size: .
d_call: .

cdr3_aa: CASSLRTGRVDEQYF
cdr3_nt: TGTGCCAGCAGCTTACGAACAGGGAGGGTGGACGAGCAGTACTTC
j_call: TRBJ2-7
v_call: TRBV7-2
clone_size: .
d_call: .